These 17 T cell receptor beta chains originate from one sample sequenced in a study of radiation and T cells in renal cell carcinoma. The time point is: blood 2 weeks post-SBRT. Treatment denoted: 15 Gy SBRT to primary tumor, nephrectomy 4 weeks later. This table comes from immunoSEQ multiplex PCR, and its TCRdb copy is limited to in-frame clones, with some not included. The sample shows 150,000 to 160,000 clones, about nine tenths of them seen only once. The sequenced sample was blood, obtained from a patient whose treatment included radiotherapy and nephrectomy. The receptors derive from a woman aged 45-60 years with renal cell carcinoma.

CDR3 bases: TGTGCCAGTAGCCTCGACAGGGTCTATGGCTACACCTTC. Protein sequence: CASSLDRVYGYTF. The chain links TRBV19 to TRBJ1-2; 7 nucleotides match TRBD1. The CDR3 runs 13 residues. Per the germline V gene, CDR1 is LNHDA and CDR2 is SQIVND (reference sequence). V gave up 6 bases and J gave up 4 bases; unmatched junction bases: 5.

This clone has just one count. The chain recombines TRBV7-3 with TRBJ2-7; 12 bases are a match to TRBD2. Germline CDR1 and CDR2: SGHTA and FQGTGA. The V gene end was trimmed by 5 bases and the J gene end by 2 bases; junction bases not matched to a gene: 4. The CDR3 has 15 amino acids. The chain's CDR3 is CASSPLAGGTYEQYF. The CDR3 nucleotides are TGTGCCAGCAGCCCTCTAGCGGGGGGGACCTACGAGCAGTACTTC.

This chain connects TRBV6-5 to TRBJ2-2; D uncertain. Germline V gives CDR1 MNHEY, CDR2 SVGAGI. The CDR3 is 14 residues long. V dropped 4 bases and J dropped 6 bases, with 12 bases sitting between them. The CDR3: CASSFKFVSGELFF. The CDR3 bases are TGTGCCAGCAGTTTTAAATTTGTATCCGGGGAGCTGTTTTTT.

This chain links TRBV6-5 with TRBJ1-1; D call uncertain. The CDR3 is 12 amino acids. V gave up 6 bases and J gave up 8 bases, with 13 bases separating them. The germline CDR1 and CDR2 sequences are MNHEY and SVGAGI. CDR3 sequence (DNA): TGTGCCAGCAGCTCGACCAGGCACGAAGCTTTCTTT. Encoded protein: CASSSTRHEAFF.

The V and J genes are TRBV2 and TRBJ1-4; no reliable D call. The V gene's germline CDR1 is SNHLY and CDR2 FYNNEI. V lost 4 bases, J lost 0 bases, and 9 bases lay in between. The CDR3 is 15 amino acids. CDR3 DNA sequence: TGTGCCAGCAGTGGATCCTCAGCAACTAATGAAAAACTGTTTTTT. It specifies CASSGSSATNEKLFF.

The CDR3 reads CASSYSLGNQPQHF. The CDR3 DNA reads TGTGCCAGCAGTTACAGTCTGGGCAATCAGCCCCAGCATTTT. This chain connects TRBV6-5 to TRBJ1-5; unclear D gene. Per the germline V gene, CDR1 is MNHEY and CDR2 is SVGAGI. The V end lost 2 bases, the J end lost 2 bases, and 7 bases lay between the germline ends. CDR3 length equals 14 residues.

V is TRBV6-5 and J is TRBJ1-1; TRBD1 aligns across 7 bases. This CDR3 contains 12 residues. Germline V gene sequence: CDR1 MNHEY, CDR2 SVGAGI. V was pared by 10 bases and J by 6 bases, with 8 bases of the junction left unmatched. CDR3 in amino acids: CATNSGGPEAFF. The CDR3 nucleotides read TGTGCCACCAATTCAGGGGGTCCTGAAGCTTTCTTT.

J is TRBJ1-2 and V is TRBV18; D ambiguous. This CDR3 has 15 residues. Trimming took off 2 bases at V and 0 bases at J, with 10 bases between the two ends. Germline V gene sequence: CDR1 KGHSH, CDR2 LQKENI. The chain's CDR3 is CASSPAGEPNYGYTF. For the CDR3, the DNA is TGTGCCAGCTCACCAGCCGGCGAACCTAACTATGGCTACACCTTC.

The V gene is TRBV18, the J gene TRBJ2-3, with TRBD2 matching over 9 bases. The CDR3 is made up of 15 amino acids. From germline, CDR1 is KGHSH and CDR2 LQKENI. Germline trimming cut 6 bases from V and 8 bases from J; bases unmatched to any gene: 12. CDR3 coding DNA: TGTGCCAGCTCCCCTAGCGGGGACCCAAGTTTTACGCAGTATTTT. This gives the protein CASSPSGDPSFTQYF.

This clone was observed a single time. The chain carries TRBV6-1 and TRBJ2-3; either TRBD1 or TRBD2 may supply D (5 bases each). With 2 bases removed from V and 2 bases from J, the gap between germline ends came to 11 bases. The germline CDR1 and CDR2 sequences are MNHNS and SASEGT. There are 15 residues in the CDR3. The CDR3 coding sequence is TGTGCCAGCAGTGAATTTGGGGGATACACAGATACGCAGTATTTT. Amino acids: CASSEFGGYTDTQYF.

The genes are TRBV19 and TRBJ2-7, with no clear D. V was pared by 6 bases and J by 2 bases, with 11 bases between. CDR1 LNHDA and CDR2 SQIVND come from the germline V gene (reference sequence). This CDR3 comprises 13 residues. The CDR3 spells CASSPRWAYEQYF. The CDR3 nucleotides read TGTGCCAGTAGCCCCCGGTGGGCCTACGAGCAGTACTTC. Drawing the rest from reference TRBV19 and TRBJ2-7, the complete variable domain is DGGITQSPKYLFRKEGQNVTLSCEQNLNHDAMYWYRQDPGQGLRLIYYSQIVNDFQKGDIAEGYSVSREKKESFPLTVTSAQKNPTAFYLCASSPRWAYEQYFGPGTRLTVT.

The chain joins TRBV4-1 to TRBJ1-2; D may be TRBD1 (6 bases). From germline, CDR1 is MGHRA and CDR2 YSYEKL. V gave up 3 bases and J gave up 7 bases, with 18 bases separating them. The CDR3 runs to 15 residues. CDR3 residues: CASSHPTLGAGGYTF. The CDR3 DNA is TGCGCCAGCAGCCACCCGACATTGGGGGCTGGTGGCTACACCTTC.

V usage is TRBV7-2 and J usage is TRBJ2-2, with 13 bases lining up with TRBD2. The length of the CDR3 is 16 residues. The V gene end was trimmed by 6 bases and the J gene end by 2 bases; junction bases not matched to a gene: 3. In germline, CDR1 is SGHTA, CDR2 FQGNSA. DNA for the CDR3: TGTGCCAGCAGGAGACTAGCGGGGGGCAACACCGGGGAGCTGTTTTTT. Its translation is CASRRLAGGNTGELFF.

The chain has TRBV7-2 and TRBJ1-1; unclear D gene. Trimming shortened V by 2 bases and J by 8 bases, and 12 bases separated the two germline ends. The CDR3 contains 13 residues. Germline V lookup: CDR1 SGHTA, CDR2 FQGNSA. The CDR3: CASSLTLRREAFF. The CDR3 DNA sequence: TGTGCCAGCAGCTTAACCCTAAGGAGGGAAGCTTTCTTT.

V gene TRBV5-1 combines with J gene TRBJ2-3; D remains unclear. Germline V gene data show CDR1 as SGHRS and CDR2 as YFSETQ. The V gene lost 0 bases and the J gene lost 3 bases, with 8 bases spanning the gap. This CDR3 has 14 residues. The CDR3 DNA reads as TGCGCCAGCAGCTTGGCCGGGCCGACAGATACGCAGTATTTT. Amino acids: CASSLAGPTDTQYF.

This clone turned up a few times. The CDR3, as DNA: TGCAGCGTTCTCAGGGATTTGAACACTGAAGCTTTCTTT. Protein sequence: CSVLRDLNTEAFF. The V gene is TRBV29-1, the J gene TRBJ1-1; weak D call: TRBD1 (5 bases). Trimming took off 5 bases at V and 0 bases at J, with 10 bases between the two ends. The CDR3 contains 13 residues. CDR1 and CDR2 from the germline V gene are SQVTM and ANQGSEA.

The V and J genes are TRBV10-3 and TRBJ1-2; TRBD1 aligns across 9 bases. V dropped 6 bases and J dropped 8; count of bases not matched to a gene: 13. Germline V gives CDR1 ENHRY, CDR2 SYGVKD. CDR3 length equals 15 residues. The CDR3 nucleotides read TGTGCCATCAGCTCCACGGACAGGGGACGGTGGGGCTACACCTTC. This encodes CAISSTDRGRWGYTF.